This passage covers 9 T cell receptor beta chains from one sample sequenced in a study of cytomegalovirus exposure and HLA in healthy donors (dated by TCRdb to the late 2010s). The library was obtained by the immunoSEQ multiplex PCR assay. For the multiplex PCR, a mixture combining 60 forward primers for TCR Vbeta segments and 13 reverse primers for TCR Jbeta segments was used. Here the immuneACCESS table is served through TCRdb, limited to in-frame sequences with V and J called. Missing clones are a known gap in these copies; in checked studies unresolved V genes cover under half, and the rest lacks a known reason. This sample gives 99,000 or so clones in total; 78% of them show up just once. The ten top clones hold around 1.3% of the sample. Sequenced input: PBMCs. The source is a man between 25 and 39 years old in good health and CMV-seronegative.

This clone came up once. The gene calls are TRBV25-1 and TRBJ1-2, with D uncertain. V lost 8 bases, J lost 8 bases, and 12 bases lay in between. The germline CDR1 and CDR2 sequences are MGHDK and SYGVNS. The CDR3 is made up of 11 amino acids. The CDR3 loop reads CASATWEGYTF. CDR3 nucleotides: TGTGCCAGCGCCACCTGGGAGGGCTACACCTTC.

This rearrangement joins TRBV4-1 to TRBJ1-5, with 8 bases matching TRBD1. The CDR3 has 15 amino acids. CDR1 and CDR2 (germline): MGHRA, YSYEKL. Trimming cost V 0 bases and J 5 bases; bases outside gene matches: 3. The CDR3 region is CASSQDLGQDQPQHF. The DNA of the CDR3 is TGCGCCAGCAGCCAAGATTTGGGACAGGATCAGCCCCAGCATTTT.

The J gene is TRBJ1-3, the V gene TRBV6-5, with D possibly matching TRBD1 (6 bases). V was cut by 4 bases and J by 2 bases, with 12 bases left in between. The CDR3 contains 15 residues. Germline V gene sequence: CDR1 MNHEY, CDR2 SVGAGI. CDR3 residues: CASSFTGIAGNTIYF. CDR3 DNA sequence: TGTGCCAGCAGTTTCACAGGGATAGCTGGAAACACCATATATTTT.

The rearrangement joins TRBV9 to TRBJ2-4; TRBD2 matches 9 bases. The germline CDR1 and CDR2 sequences are SGDLS and YYNGEE. J was trimmed by 11 bases and V by 0 bases; bases with no gene match: 15. The CDR3 extends over 17 amino acids. The CDR3 DNA follows: TGTGCCAGCAGCGTAGGCCCCGGTAGTAGCGGGAGTCGGGTTCAGTACTTC. Protein product: CASSVGPGSSGSRVQYF.

This clone was counted once. V usage is TRBV7-9 and J usage is TRBJ1-3; D may be TRBD1 (5 bases). The CDR3 covers 12 residues. V shed 10 bases and J shed 0 bases, with 7 bases lying between them. Germline CDR1 reads SEHNR; CDR2 reads FQNEAQ (reference sequence). CDR3 nucleotide sequence: TGTGCCATCCAGGGCTCTGGAAACACCATATATTTT. Its translation: CAIQGSGNTIYF.

This rearrangement joins TRBV9 to TRBJ1-5; 7 bases align to TRBD1. Trimming took 0 bases from V and 3 from J; bases not matched to a gene: 3. The length of the CDR3 is 15 residues. Germline V gene data show CDR1 as SGDLS and CDR2 as YYNGEE. The CDR3 sequence is CASSVGGTDNQPQHF. CDR3 sequence (DNA): TGTGCCAGCAGCGTAGGGGGGACAGACAATCAGCCCCAGCATTTT.

This clone was seen just once. A read error is likely here: a far larger clone is one base away. In nucleotides, the CDR3 is TGTGCCAGCAGTGAAGCGCATCGGGGGGCTTCCTCTCAGCCCCAGCATTTT. This codes for CASSEAHRGASSQPQHF. The genes are TRBV6-1 and TRBJ1-5; perhaps TRBD1 as D (6 bases). Germline CDR1 reads MNHNS; CDR2 reads SASEGT. Trimming stripped 0 bases from V and 6 bases from J, with 18 bases between. The CDR3 sequence is 17 residues long.

The chain employs TRBV12-1 and TRBJ2-1; TRBD2 was called by the table and not checked on the DNA. TRBV12-1 has pseudogene status. The CDR3 sequence is 16 residues long. In nucleotides, the CDR3 is TGTGCCAGCAGCCGGACTAGCGGGGGGCCTCGCAATGAGCAGTTCTTC. Amino acid sequence: CASSRTSGGPRNEQFF.

J is TRBJ2-5 and V is TRBV5-4, with 9 bases lining up with TRBD2. There are 13 residues in the CDR3. After removal of 6 bases from V and 5 bases from J, the junction contained 5 bases not matched to a gene. Germline V gives CDR1 SGHNT, CDR2 YYREEE (reference sequence). The CDR3 bases are TGTGCCAGCACTCTAGCGGGGTTTGAGACCCAGTACTTC. This sequence encodes CASTLAGFETQYF.